The 26 T cell receptor beta chains below were found in one sample sequenced in a study of T cell responses to AZD1222 COVID-19 vaccine (dated by TCRdb to 2020 to 2022). The library was prepared using the immunoSEQ multiplex PCR assay. The immuneACCESS repertoire file appears here via TCRdb, limited to in-frame rearrangements. These files lack a portion of the clones; in checked studies, under half of the deficit traces to unresolved V genes, and the cause of the others is not known. This sample is represented by more than 140,000 clones; around 91% of them were singletons. 4.5% to 6.5% of the sample comes from the top ten. The sample's time point label is to be understood as: baseline before first vaccination. The specimen comprised peripheral blood, sampled on day 0 of AZD1222 vaccination. Every receptor here comes from an adult in good health.

A word on this clone: One end of the junction fails to match germline, which may point to a read error. V and J are TRBV6-6 and TRBJ2-7; possibly TRBD1 for D (6 bases). Per the germline V gene, CDR1 is MNHNY and CDR2 is SVGAGI (reference sequence). This CDR3 spans 15 amino acids. Here the CDR3 DNA reads TGTGCCAGCAGTGACTCCGGGACACAGCCCTACGAGCAGTACTTC. Protein: CASSDSGTQPYEQYF.

This chain joins TRBV28 and TRBJ2-7; the D gene is possibly TRBD1 (6 bases). CDR3 length equals 17 residues. Per germline, CDR1 MDHEN and CDR2 SYDVKM. The V and J ends lost 6 bases and 2 bases respectively, with 23 bases between them. CDR3 DNA sequence: TGTGCCAGCAGCCAAATGACCCCACAGGGCATCACCTACGAGCAGTACTTC. Translating it yields CASSQMTPQGITYEQYF.

The V gene is TRBV6-6, the J gene TRBJ1-1, with TRBD1 as a possible D gene (5 bases). The germline V and J ends were trimmed by 8 bases and 6 bases, with 19 bases remaining between them. The CDR3 totals 14 residues. Germline-derived CDR1 and CDR2 are MNHNY and SVGAGI (reference sequence). CDR3 residues: CASDLAQGSPEAFF. DNA of the CDR3: TGTGCCAGCGATCTAGCCCAGGGCTCCCCTGAAGCTTTCTTT.

The chain has TRBV24-1 and TRBJ2-1; no definite D call. V was clipped by 1 base and J by 5 bases, with 11 bases between them. CDR3 size: 15 residues. Germline values: CDR1 KGHDR, CDR2 SFDVKD. The CDR3 region is CATSDLRATDNEQFF. In nucleotides, the CDR3 is TGTGCCACCAGTGATTTACGGGCTACTGACAATGAGCAGTTCTTC.

Concerning this clone itself: The junction does not match germline at one end; this may be a read error. This chain links TRBV28 with TRBJ1-1, with 11 bases identical to TRBD1. There are 13 residues in the CDR3. CDR1 and CDR2 (germline): MDHEN, SYDVKM. The CDR3 sequence is CASRRPKWDRGKW. In DNA, the CDR3 is TGTGCCAGCAGGCGACCCAAGTGGGACAGGGGGAAGTGG.

This clone was found once. The chain employs TRBV7-9 and TRBJ2-3; 12 positions match TRBD1. V shed 5 bases, J shed 4 bases, and the junction held 7 bases outside the gene matches. The CDR3 has 16 amino acids. CDR1 and CDR2 from the germline V gene are SEHNR and FQNEAQ (reference sequence). CDR3 in amino acids: CASSPGTGGVADTQYF. The CDR3 nucleotides read TGTGCCAGCAGCCCCGGGACAGGGGGCGTCGCAGATACGCAGTATTTT. The complete variable domain, with remaining parts taken from reference TRBV7-9 and TRBJ2-3, reads DTGVSQNPRHKITKRGQNVTFRCDPISEHNRLYWYRQTLGQGPEFLTYFQNEAQLEKSRLLSDRFSAERPKGSFSTLEIQRTEQGDSAMYLCASSPGTGGVADTQYFGPGTRLTVL.

This clone was seen just once. The J gene is TRBJ2-7, the V gene TRBV5-1, with TRBD2 identical over 7 bases. Germline trimming cut 0 bases from V and 9 bases from J; bases unmatched to any gene: 3. This CDR3 has 12 residues. Germline CDR1 SGHRS, CDR2 YFSETQ. CDR3 coding DNA: TGCGCCAGCAGCTTGGGGGAGGGTTGGCAGTACTTC. Translating it yields CASSLGEGWQYF.

This chain links TRBV7-9 with TRBJ1-1; D is unresolved. The CDR3 is 12 residues long. Germline V gene sequence: CDR1 SEHNR, CDR2 FQNEAQ (reference sequence). Trimming took 6 bases from V and 1 from J, leaving 6 bases between them. DNA of the CDR3: TGTGCCAGCAGACAGCAGAACACTGAAGCTTTCTTT. It encodes CASRQQNTEAFF.

This sequence joins TRBV4-2 and TRBJ2-1; 7 bases are a match to TRBD2. CDR3 length equals 15 residues. V was clipped by 4 bases and J by 0 bases; unmatched bases: 3. Germline V gives CDR1 LGHNA, CDR2 YNFKEQ. The CDR3 is CASSLQRDSYNEQFF. The CDR3 nucleotides read TGTGCCAGCAGCCTCCAGCGGGACTCCTACAATGAGCAGTTCTTC.

The chain links TRBV28 to TRBJ2-5; possibly TRBD1 or TRBD2 for D (5 bases each). This CDR3 has 20 amino acids. Germline V gene lookup returns CDR1 MDHEN and CDR2 SYDVKM. The germline V and J ends were trimmed by 7 bases and 1 base, with 31 bases remaining between them. CDR3 loop: CASNTGGRTTLFRTQETQYF. CDR3 sequence (DNA): TGTGCCAGCAATACTGGGGGTAGGACAACTCTTTTTCGCACCCAAGAGACCCAGTACTTC.

The chain uses TRBV2 and TRBJ2-1; D remains unclear. V dropped 5 bases and J dropped 8 bases, with 16 bases sitting between them. Germline CDR1 SNHLY, CDR2 FYNNEI. CDR3 size: 14 residues. CDR3 amino acids: CASSLTPRGDEQFF. The CDR3 DNA is TGTGCCAGCAGTCTGACACCCCGAGGCGATGAGCAGTTCTTC.

The J gene is TRBJ2-2, the V gene TRBV19; TRBD1 agrees at 10 bases. The germline V gene encodes CDR1 LNHDA and CDR2 SQIVND (reference sequence). V lost 9 bases to trimming and J lost 3 bases; unmatched junction nucleotides: 16. The CDR3 covers 18 residues. The CDR3 loop reads CASQHRDRGVRDTGELFF. In DNA form, the CDR3 reads TGTGCCAGCCAGCACCGGGACAGGGGCGTAAGGGACACCGGGGAGCTGTTTTTT.

V gene TRBV19 combines with J gene TRBJ1-6, with D unclear. The germline V gene encodes CDR1 LNHDA and CDR2 SQIVND (reference sequence). Trimming removed 5 bases at V and 9 bases at J, with 11 bases between. CDR3 length equals 13 residues. The CDR3 DNA sequence: TGTGCCAGTAGTGAGGGAGCGGGTTCACCCCTCCACTTT. Its translation is CASSEGAGSPLHF.

The rearrangement joins TRBV5-1 to TRBJ2-1, with D hard to call. The V and J ends lost 7 bases and 8 bases respectively, with 19 bases between them. The CDR3 length is 14 residues. From germline, CDR1 is SGHRS and CDR2 YFSETQ. The CDR3 reads CASARYGGSDEQFF. CDR3 sequence (DNA): TGCGCCAGCGCTCGGTATGGTGGTTCTGATGAGCAGTTCTTC.

The CDR3 coding sequence is TGTGCCAGTAGACTCCCCCAAATTAATCAGCCCCAGCATTTT. This translates into CASRLPQINQPQHF. The rearrangement links TRBV19 to TRBJ1-5, with no clear D. The CDR3 contains 14 residues. V was pared by 6 bases and J by 4 bases, with 13 bases between. The germline CDR1 and CDR2 sequences are LNHDA and SQIVND (reference sequence).

This chain connects TRBV7-8 to TRBJ1-1; D gene unclear. The CDR3 is 13 residues long. With 0 bases removed from V and 1 base from J, the gap between germline ends came to 3 bases. CDR1 SGHVS and CDR2 FQNEAQ come from the germline V gene. As DNA, the CDR3 is TGTGCCAGCAGCTTAGCGCGGAACACTGAAGCTTTCTTT. Translation: CASSLARNTEAFF.

The chain has TRBV3-1 (or the pseudogene TRBV3-2) and TRBJ2-1, with D hard to call. CDR1 is LGHDT, CDR2 YNNKEL, per germline (reference sequence). The V end was cut by 4 bases, the J end by 3 bases, with 4 bases between. CDR3 length: 12 residues. The CDR3 region has the DNA TGTGCCAGCAGCCCGAACTACAATGAGCAGTTCTTC. This gives the protein CASSPNYNEQFF.

The chain is built from TRBV7-9 and TRBJ2-1, with D perhaps matching TRBD1 or TRBD2 (5 bases each). V shed 3 bases and J shed 3 bases, with 12 bases lying between them. Germline V gene lookup returns CDR1 SEHNR and CDR2 FQNEAQ (reference sequence). The CDR3 contains 15 residues. CDR3 sequence reads: CASSLRGSDYNEQFF. CDR3 coding DNA: TGTGCCAGCAGCTTGAGGGGTTCGGACTACAATGAGCAGTTCTTC.

This chain joins TRBV7-9 and TRBJ2-1, with D tentatively TRBD2 (5 bases). Germline V gives CDR1 SEHNR, CDR2 FQNEAQ (reference sequence). The CDR3 totals 11 residues. Trimming took 5 bases from V and 8 from J, leaving 7 bases between them. The chain's CDR3 is CASSEGYEQFF. In DNA, the CDR3 is TGTGCCAGCAGCGAGGGATATGAGCAGTTCTTC.

J is TRBJ1-5 and V is TRBV28; D gene uncertain. This CDR3 contains 12 residues. V lost 2 bases and J 11 bases, leaving 10 bases between the germline ends. Germline assignment: CDR1 MDHEN and CDR2 SYDVKM. The CDR3, as DNA: TGTGCCAGCAGTTTAATGGGATCAGCCCAGCATTTT. Translated: CASSLMGSAQHF. The variable domain in full, completed from reference TRBV28 and TRBJ1-5, reads DVKVTQSSRYLVKRTGEKVFLECVQDMDHENMFWYRQDPGLGLRLIYFSYDVKMKEKGDIPEGYSVSREKKERFSLILESASTNQTSMYLCASSLMGSAQHFGDGTRLSIL.

The chain combines TRBV28 with TRBJ1-4; D may be TRBD1 (6 bases). In germline, CDR1 is MDHEN, CDR2 SYDVKM. The CDR3 covers 15 residues. V was cut by 5 bases and J by 4 bases, with 14 bases left in between. The CDR3, as DNA: TGTGCCAGCAGTGTGAGGGGGGAGGTTAATGAAAAACTGTTTTTT. It specifies CASSVRGEVNEKLFF.

This rearrangement joins TRBV19 to TRBJ1-4; the D is unclear. There are 16 residues in the CDR3. CDR1 is LNHDA, CDR2 SQIVND, per germline (reference sequence). Trimming left V 7 bases short and J 0 bases short, with 15 bases between. The CDR3 loop reads CASMSLTVATNEKLFF. The CDR3 bases are TGTGCCAGTATGTCCCTTACGGTCGCAACTAATGAAAAACTGTTTTTT.

This chain connects TRBV9 to TRBJ2-5; TRBD1 matches at 8 bases. Trimming took 4 bases from V and 9 from J; bases not matched to a gene: 14. This CDR3 comprises 15 residues. Germline V CDR1 and CDR2: SGDLS, YYNGEE. The CDR3 loop reads CASSPTPTGVSPQYF. The CDR3 DNA follows: TGTGCCAGCAGCCCGACGCCGACAGGGGTATCCCCCCAGTACTTC.

This sequence joins TRBV11-2 and TRBJ1-1; D ambiguous. CDR1 is SGHAT, CDR2 FQNNGV, per germline. This CDR3 contains 16 residues. V gave up 1 base and J gave up 5 bases, with 17 bases separating them. The CDR3 protein is CASSLGRRSEMTEAFF. The CDR3 coding sequence is TGTGCCAGCAGCTTAGGAAGGCGGAGTGAGATGACTGAAGCTTTCTTT.

This clone was observed once. The genes are TRBV2 and TRBJ2-1; 8 nucleotides line up with TRBD1. Germline CDR1 and CDR2: SNHLY and FYNNEI. V lost 7 bases and J lost 1; bases outside the gene matches: 6. The CDR3 extends over 15 amino acids. Written as DNA, the CDR3 is TGTGCCAGCAAGATCGGGACAGGATCCTACAATGAGCAGTTCTTC. It yields the protein CASKIGTGSYNEQFF.

The chain couples TRBV29-1 to TRBJ1-1; perhaps TRBD1 as D (5 bases). The CDR3 runs to 13 residues. The germline V and J ends were trimmed by 3 bases and 6 bases, with 14 bases remaining between them. Germline lookup yields CDR1 SQVTM and CDR2 ANQGSEA. DNA of the CDR3: TGCAGCGTTGAGCTAGGGGCCATCGCTGAAGCTTTCTTT. This translates into CSVELGAIAEAFF.